Here is one T cell receptor beta chain with its context. The CDR3 is 12 residues long. V lost 0 bases to trimming and J lost 4 bases, with 4 bases between them. The V gene's germline CDR1 is SGHNT and CDR2 YYREEE (reference sequence). Sequencing used immunoSEQ multiplex PCR; TCRdb keeps in-frame clones, though not all of them. Altogether fewer than 90,000 clones are present, around 84% being singletons, with the ten largest covering roughly 10%. The data are from a study of blood T cell repertoires in COVID-19. Sample: peripheral blood. This TCR was recovered from a human donor in a cohort sampled during active COVID-19. V usage is TRBV5-4 and J usage is TRBJ1-2; no clear D. In DNA, the CDR3 is TGTGCCAGCAGCTTGGACACCTATGGCTACACCTTC. It translates to CASSLDTYGYTF.